One and the same sample provided the 3 T cell receptor beta chains below, sequenced in a study of shared clonotypes between healthy human individuals. The protocol was immunoSEQ multiplex PCR, while the TCRdb copy is restricted to in-frame clones and leaves out a portion. The sample includes about 2.1 million clones, just over 90% seen only once; the top ten take approximately 1.7%. The naive CD8 fraction comprised CD45RO-negative cells positively selected for CCR7 and excluded terminally differentiated effector memory CD45RA+ cells. Sequencing was done on a sample of naive CD8+ T cells from PBMCs. The receptor set was obtained from a young man in good health. Some clones in this sample may be carry-over from other donors' samples.

The rearrangement joins TRBV15 to TRBJ1-3, with TRBD1 as a possible D gene (5 bases). V was trimmed by 6 bases and J by 0 bases, leaving 9 bases between them. CDR1 and CDR2 (germline): LNHNV, YYDKDF (reference sequence). This CDR3 is 14 amino acids long. CDR3 sequence reads: CATRDDSSGNTIYF. Written as DNA, the CDR3 is TGTGCCACCAGGGACGACAGCTCTGGAAACACCATATATTTT.

The chain carries TRBV27 and TRBJ2-3; 7 bases are a match to TRBD1. J was trimmed by 5 bases and V by 6 bases; bases with no gene match: 8. Per germline, CDR1 MNHEY and CDR2 SMNVEV (reference sequence). There are 14 residues in the CDR3. This CDR3 is CASRRRQGVDTQYF. CDR3 nucleotide sequence: TGTGCCAGCAGACGAAGACAGGGTGTAGATACGCAGTATTTT.

Only a few counts were recorded for this clone. Other DNA sequences in the same sample also yield this CDR3. V usage is TRBV30 and J usage is TRBJ1-1, with D unclear. Germline V gene sequence: CDR1 GTSNPN, CDR2 SVGIG (reference sequence). The CDR3 loop spans 11 amino acids. The V end lost 3 bases, the J end lost 2 bases, and 4 bases lay between the germline ends. The CDR3 DNA reads as TGTGCCTGGAGACGAAACACTGAAGCTTTCTTT. Its translation is CAWRRNTEAFF. Based on the CDR3 plus reference TRBV30 and TRBJ1-1, the full variable domain is SQTIHQWPATLVQPVGSPLSLECTVEGTSNPNLYWYRQAAGRGLQLLFYSVGIGQISSEVPQNLSASRPQDRQFILSSKKLLLSDSGFYLCAWRRNTEAFFGQGTRLTVV.